Below are 19 T cell receptor beta chains sequenced from a single sample in a study of blood T cell repertoires in COVID-19. Using immunoSEQ multiplex PCR, the repertoire was profiled, and TCRdb retains in-frame clones only, with some absent. The table includes approximately 88,000 clones, about four fifths detected once. The sequenced sample consisted of peripheral blood. The origin of the receptors is a woman older than 75 with active or convalescent COVID-19.

The chain is built from TRBV7-6 and TRBJ1-3; 9 nucleotides agree with TRBD1. Germline V gene sequence: CDR1 SGHVS, CDR2 FNYEAQ. V lost 2 bases to trimming and J lost 2 bases; unmatched junction nucleotides: 1. The CDR3 extends over 15 amino acids. The CDR3 sequence is CASSLRQGAGNTIYF. CDR3 bases: TGTGCCAGCAGCTTAAGACAGGGGGCTGGAAACACCATATATTTT.

This chain joins TRBV28 and TRBJ1-6; unclear D gene. The CDR3 runs to 17 residues. V lost 5 bases and J 0 bases, leaving 14 bases between the germline ends. CDR1 MDHEN and CDR2 SYDVKM come from the germline V gene. CDR3 amino acids: CASSPPGLSSYNSPLHF. The CDR3 nucleotides are TGTGCCAGCAGTCCCCCGGGTCTCAGCTCCTATAATTCACCCCTCCACTTT.

This chain connects TRBV5-5 to TRBJ1-6; 7 bases map to TRBD1. Germline lookup yields CDR1 SGHKS and CDR2 YYEKEE (reference sequence). V was clipped by 4 bases and J by 7 bases; unmatched bases: 5. This CDR3 is 14 amino acids long. As DNA, the CDR3 is TGTGCCAGCAGCAACCGGGACAGAAATTCACCCCTCCACTTT. The encoded protein is CASSNRDRNSPLHF. The variable domain in full, completed from reference TRBV5-5 and TRBJ1-6, reads DAGVTQSPTHLIKTRGQQVTLRCSPISGHKSVSWYQQVLGQGPQFIFQYYEKEERGRGNFPDRFSARQFPNYSSELNVNALLLGDSALYLCASSNRDRNSPLHFGNGTRLTVT.

The gene calls are TRBV19 and TRBJ1-4, with 8 bases aligning to TRBD1. The V and J ends lost 7 bases and 7 bases, in that order; junction bases with no gene match: 8. The CDR3 runs 14 residues. Germline CDR1 is LNHDA and CDR2 is SQIVND (reference sequence). DNA of the CDR3: TGTGCCAGTATCCGACAGGGGTCCGGTGAAAAACTGTTTTTT. Its protein product is CASIRQGSGEKLFF.

The V and J genes are TRBV7-2 and TRBJ2-7; TRBD2 matches 8 bases. From germline, CDR1 is SGHTA and CDR2 FQGNSA. This CDR3 region has 14 residues. With 5 bases clipped from V and 7 bases from J, the junction kept 10 bases outside the gene matches. CDR3 in amino acids: CASSPFSGVQEQYF. The CDR3 region has the DNA TGTGCCAGCAGCCCCTTTAGCGGGGTTCAAGAGCAGTACTTC.

This chain connects TRBV30 to TRBJ1-4; D not certain. The CDR3 is 13 residues long. The V gene's germline CDR1 is GTSNPN and CDR2 SVGIG (reference sequence). V dropped 1 base and J dropped 8 bases, with 11 bases sitting between them. The chain's CDR3 is CAWSADDTEKLFF. CDR3 coding DNA: TGTGCCTGGAGTGCCGATGACACAGAAAAACTGTTTTTT.

The CDR3 sequence: CSASGFPPTSGDSSTDTQYF. The CDR3 DNA is TGCAGTGCTAGTGGCTTCCCACCGACTAGCGGGGACTCTAGCACAGATACGCAGTATTTT. The chain recombines TRBV20-1 with TRBJ2-3; TRBD2 aligns across 11 bases. V dropped 3 bases and J dropped 0; count of bases not matched to a gene: 17. Germline V gene sequence: CDR1 DFQATT, CDR2 SNEGSKA (reference sequence). The CDR3 spans 20 residues.

The V gene is TRBV5-1, the J gene TRBJ1-6; the match to TRBD1 covers 10 bases. With 4 bases clipped from V and 7 bases from J, the junction kept 2 bases outside the gene matches. Germline V gene lookup returns CDR1 SGHRS and CDR2 YFSETQ. The CDR3 has 14 amino acids. Written as DNA, the CDR3 is TGCGCCAGCAGCCGGGACAGGGGAAATTCACCCCTCCACTTT. Its translation is CASSRDRGNSPLHF.

CDR3 sequence reads: CASSPWLAATDTQYF. CDR3 in DNA: TGTGCCAGCAGTCCGTGGCTGGCGGCCACAGATACGCAGTATTTT. This chain uses TRBV6-2 or TRBV6-3 with TRBJ2-3, with D uncertain. Trimming shortened V by 5 bases and J by 2 bases, and 14 bases separated the two germline ends. CDR1 MNHEY and CDR2 SVGEGT come from the germline V gene. This CDR3 spans 15 amino acids.

In its sample, this clone was seen a few times. CDR3 residues: CASSPATFGEQYF. CDR3 nucleotides: TGTGCCAGCAGCCCCGCGACATTCGGCGAGCAGTACTTC. The chain links TRBV14 to TRBJ2-7, with D uncertain. The CDR3 is 13 residues long. V shed 4 bases and J shed 6 bases, with 13 bases lying between them. CDR1 is SGHDN and CDR2 is FVKESK in the germline V gene. Full variable domain (rest looked up from reference TRBV14 and TRBJ2-7): EAGVTQFPSHSVIEKGQTVTLRCDPISGHDNLYWYRRVMGKEIKFLLHFVKESKQDESGMPNNRFLAERTGGTYSTLKVQPAELEDSGVYFCASSPATFGEQYFGPGTRLTVT.

This rearrangement joins TRBV6-5 to TRBJ1-2; D may be TRBD1 (6 bases). V was shortened by 7 bases and J by 5 bases, with 14 bases between the two germline ends. This CDR3 contains 13 residues. CDR1 and CDR2 (germline): MNHEY, SVGAGI. The CDR3 DNA is TGTGCCAGCAAAACCGGGACACAATATGGCTACACCTTC. Encoded protein: CASKTGTQYGYTF.

This chain uses TRBV7-8 with TRBJ2-1; 13 nucleotides line up with TRBD2. Germline CDR1 reads SGHVS; CDR2 reads FQNEAQ. This CDR3 region has 16 residues. The junction had 10 bases not matched to a gene; V was cut back by 6 bases and J by 8 bases. The CDR3 spells CASRQVGTSGDDEQFF. The CDR3 DNA sequence: TGTGCCAGCAGGCAGGTCGGGACTAGCGGGGACGATGAGCAGTTCTTC.

This clone was seen a single time. The rearrangement uses TRBV5-1 and TRBJ1-2; D is ambiguous. The length of the CDR3 is 13 residues. The V end lost 4 bases, the J end lost 8 bases, and 15 bases lay between the germline ends. Germline V lookup: CDR1 SGHRS, CDR2 YFSETQ. DNA for the CDR3: TGCGCCAGCAGCCTAGTAGATTATAGGGGCTACACCTTC. It is translated as CASSLVDYRGYTF.

This clone was found a few times. This sequence joins TRBV2 and TRBJ2-7, with a possible D match to TRBD2 (6 bases). The CDR3 is 13 residues long. V shed 5 bases and J shed 2 bases, with 10 bases lying between them. CDR1 and CDR2 from the germline V gene are SNHLY and FYNNEI. CDR3 in amino acids: CASSPRGTYEQYF. The CDR3 DNA reads as TGTGCCAGCAGTCCCCGGGGGACCTACGAGCAGTACTTC.

This clone turned up a few times. The chain links TRBV9 to TRBJ1-6, with 7 bases lining up with TRBD1. Per the germline V gene, CDR1 is SGDLS and CDR2 is YYNGEE. V dropped 2 bases and J dropped 9; count of bases not matched to a gene: 2. The CDR3 has 13 residues. Written as DNA, the CDR3 is TGTGCCAGCAGCGTGCAGGGGGTTTCACCCCTCCACTTT. It codes for CASSVQGVSPLHF.

This clone appeared many times. The V gene is TRBV14, the J gene TRBJ1-2; 8 nucleotides line up with TRBD1. CDR1 and CDR2 (germline): SGHDN, FVKESK. With 3 bases clipped from V and 7 bases from J, the junction kept 19 bases outside the gene matches. The CDR3 is 18 amino acids. Here the CDR3 DNA reads TGTGCCAGCAGCCAGTCGGGAACCCCCCACAGGGGGTATGCTGGCTACACCTTC. Translated, it gives CASSQSGTPHRGYAGYTF. Using reference TRBV14 and TRBJ1-2 for the parts outside the CDR3, the full variable domain is EAGVTQFPSHSVIEKGQTVTLRCDPISGHDNLYWYRRVMGKEIKFLLHFVKESKQDESGMPNNRFLAERTGGTYSTLKVQPAELEDSGVYFCASSQSGTPHRGYAGYTFGSGTRLTVV.

This clone was recorded only once. The rearrangement joins TRBV28 to TRBJ2-7; 8 bases are shared with TRBD2. The CDR3 loop spans 14 amino acids. With V trimmed by 6 bases and J by 5 bases, 9 bases remained unmatched. Per germline, CDR1 MDHEN and CDR2 SYDVKM. CDR3 in DNA: TGTGCCAGCAGGTCGACGGGGGGGCGGAACGAGCAGTACTTC. Its protein product is CASRSTGGRNEQYF.

This clone was seen only a few times. J is TRBJ2-7 and V is TRBV2; no reliable D call. Deletions cut 6 bases from V and 8 bases from J, with 14 bases between. The CDR3 loop spans 12 amino acids. Germline V gene lookup returns CDR1 SNHLY and CDR2 FYNNEI. The CDR3 loop is CASSSSGTQQYF. The CDR3 DNA reads as TGTGCCAGCAGCTCATCGGGTACCCAGCAGTACTTC.

The table lists this clone with a count of one. The V call is TRBV3-1 (or the pseudogene TRBV3-2), the J call TRBJ1-2; a weak D match, TRBD1 (5 bases). Per the germline V gene, CDR1 is LGHDT and CDR2 is YNNKEL (reference sequence). The CDR3 sequence is 14 residues long. V gave up 5 bases and J gave up 7 bases, with 17 bases separating them. The CDR3 sequence: CASSAAQGEGGYTF. The CDR3 DNA sequence: TGTGCCAGCAGCGCTGCGCAGGGTGAAGGTGGCTACACCTTC.